This T cell receptor (beta chain) originates from a study of T cell repertoires in cytomegalovirus infection. This clonotype was recorded at least ten times. Germline CDR1 reads DFQATT; CDR2 reads SNEGSKA (reference sequence). The CDR3 sequence is 15 residues long. After removal of 6 bases from V and 5 bases from J, the junction contained 12 bases not matched to a gene. MiXCR, applied by TCRdb to the reads, yields one record per CDR3 protein. The repertoire has under 350,000 distinct CDR3 sequences, 9.6% of them found once; the top ten carry over 2.5%. Sequencing was performed on PBMCs. The receptor was isolated from a human donor in good health (CMV status not recorded). Some clones in this sample may be carry-over from other donors' samples. The genes are TRBV20-1 and TRBJ1-4; 7 nucleotides align to TRBD1. CDR3 in amino acids: CSAQVRGQGNEKLFF. In nucleotides, the CDR3 is TGCAGTGCACAAGTGAGGGGGCAAGGAAATGAAAAACTGTTTTTT.